A selection of T cell receptor beta chains follows, all from one sample in a study of T-cell reconstitution after alpha-beta-depleted transplantation in children. Using its own MiXCR run on the PCR reads, TCRdb lists one record per CDR3 protein. The table lists approximately 250,000 distinct CDR3 sequences, more than 7.5% of them singletons, with approximately 5% in the top ten. The sample consisted of PBMCs from the stem cell graft donor, taken from the stem cell graft. The receptors originated from a human donor who donated a stem cell graft to a child with SCID. The CDR3 runs from the conserved cysteine through the conserved F or W. D genes are given only for firm matches. Expanded clones are given a class, and other clones once, few, many or no size at all.

TRBJ2-5 few TRBV5-1 - CASSYRKTQYF TGCGCCAGCAGCTACAGAAAGACCCAGTACTTC
TRBJ1-6 many TRBV2 - CASSHPGTGHSPLHF TGTGCCAGCAGTCATCCCGGGACGGGACATTCACCCCTCCACTTT
TRBJ1-1 many TRBV7-9 - CASSTGTGEAFF TGTGCCAGCAGCACCGGGACGGGTGAAGCTTTCTTT
TRBJ2-1 many TRBV27 - CASSFGTGEQFF TGTGCCAGCAGTTTCGGGACGGGGGAGCAGTTCTTC
TRBJ2-5 many TRBV5-6 - CASSPGLVQETQYF TGTGCCAGCAGCCCAGGGCTAGTACAAGAGACCCAGTACTTC
TRBJ2-2 many TRBV28 - CASSFLANTGELFF TGTGCCAGCAGTTTTCTGGCGAACACCGGGGAGCTGTTTTTT
TRBJ1-1 - TRBV7-3 TRBD1 CASSLDRDTEASF TGTGCCAGCAGCTTGGACAGGGACACTGAAGCTTCCTTT
TRBJ2-4 many TRBV5-1 - CASSPRAPTAKNIQYF TGCGCCAGCAGCCCCCGGGCCCCCACGGCCAAAAACATTCAGTACTTC
TRBJ2-7 many TRBV11-2 - CASSSTSGGRDYEQYF TGTGCCAGCAGCTCCACCTCGGGGGGCAGGGATTACGAGCAGTACTTC
TRBJ1-1 many TRBV2 TRBD1 CAGTGQGASEAFF TGTGCCGGAACGGGACAGGGGGCTTCTGAAGCTTTCTTT
TRBJ2-7 many TRBV2 - CASSETGVPINEQYF TGTGCCAGCAGTGAAACGGGGGTACCAATCAACGAGCAGTACTTC
TRBJ1-2 - TRBV7-8 - CASSLGGNLNYSYTF TGTGCCAGCAGCTTAGGGGGGAATTTAAACTATAGCTACACCTTC
TRBJ1-4 many TRBV5-1 - CASSFEGLKEKLFF TGCGCCAGCAGCTTTGAAGGACTAAAGGAAAAACTGTTTTTT
TRBJ1-4 many TRBV9 - CASSATGWGGEKLFF TGTGCCAGCAGCGCCACAGGTTGGGGGGGTGAAAAACTGTTTTTT
TRBJ2-6 - TRBV7-3 - CASSSQHSGANVLTF TGTGCCAGCAGCTCACAACACTCTGGGGCCAACGTCCTGACTTTC
TRBJ1-1 many TRBV5-1 TRBD1 CASSTGQGVDTEAFF TGCGCCAGCAGCACCGGACAGGGCGTGGACACTGAAGCTTTCTTT
TRBJ1-4 many TRBV5-5 TRBD1 CASSLAGTGLRKLFF TGTGCCAGCAGCTTGGCGGGGACAGGGCTCAGAAAACTGTTTTTT
TRBJ1-1 many TRBV20-1 - CSAPQGIEAFF TGCAGTGCTCCGCAGGGGATTGAAGCTTTCTTT
TRBJ1-1 many TRBV5-1 TRBD1 CASSLATGVGTEAFF TGCGCCAGCAGCTTGGCGACAGGGGTAGGCACTGAAGCTTTCTTT
TRBJ2-2 - TRBV10-3 - CAISPTGAQNTGELFF TGTGCCATCAGTCCCACGGGGGCTCAAAACACCGGGGAGCTGTTTTTT
TRBJ2-2 many TRBV6-1 - CASIRGSNTGELFF TGTGCCAGCATTCGGGGGTCGAACACCGGGGAGCTGTTTTTT
TRBJ1-1 few TRBV5-6 - CASSFANEAFF TGTGCCAGCAGCTTTGCCAATGAAGCTTTCTTT
TRBJ2-3 many TRBV29-1 TRBD2 CSVTGTSSTDTQYF TGCAGCGTCACCGGGACTAGCTCCACAGATACGCAGTATTTT
TRBJ1-1 many TRBV12-3/TRBV12-4 TRBD1 CASSLGRQGASSEAFF TGTGCCAGCAGTCTCGGCCGACAGGGGGCCAGTTCAGAAGCTTTCTTT
TRBJ2-5 many TRBV20-1 TRBD1 CSASNVDRDGETQYF TGCAGTGCTAGCAACGTAGACAGGGACGGCGAGACCCAGTACTTC
TRBJ1-1 - TRBV7-9 - CASSPRQPRDTEAFF TGTGCCAGCAGCCCCCGACAGCCGAGGGACACTGAAGCTTTCTTT
TRBJ2-7 many TRBV7-2 - CASSFKGLTYEQYF TGTGCCAGCAGCTTTAAGGGACTCACCTACGAGCAGTACTTC
TRBJ2-5 - TRBV6-5 TRBD2 CASSYSEVRSGGLETQYF TGTGCCAGCAGTTACTCAGAGGTTCGGTCGGGGGGGCTGGAGACCCAGTACTTC
TRBJ1-6 many TRBV28 - CASSLAQANSPLHF TGTGCCAGCTCCCTAGCGCAGGCCAATTCACCCCTCCACTTT
TRBJ2-5 few TRBV5-1 - CASSYGQHQETQYF TGCGCCAGCAGTTACGGACAGCACCAAGAGACCCAGTACTTC
TRBJ1-2 many TRBV20-1 - CSARPRGANYGYTF TGCAGTGCTAGACCTCGAGGCGCTAACTATGGCTACACCTTC
TRBJ2-6 many TRBV9 TRBD1 CASSVGIYPGQADSGANVLTF TGTGCCAGCAGCGTGGGCATTTACCCTGGACAGGCCGACTCTGGGGCCAACGTCCTGACTTTC
TRBJ1-1 few TRBV5-1 - CASSFGGGRGNTEVFF TGCGCCAGCAGCTTCGGCGGGGGGCGGGGGAACACTGAAGTTTTCTTT
TRBJ1-1 many TRBV6-4 TRBD1 CASSPQGRVGNTEAFF TGTGCCAGCAGTCCACAGGGGAGGGTCGGGAACACTGAAGCTTTCTTT
TRBJ1-6 many TRBV20-1 TRBD1 CSALLQGRANSPLHF TGCAGTGCGCTCCTACAGGGGCGGGCTAATTCACCCCTCCACTTT
TRBJ2-7 many TRBV20-1 TRBD1 CSASSVQLGQGVYEQYF TGCAGTGCTAGTTCAGTTCAGTTGGGACAGGGGGTCTACGAGCAGTACTTC
TRBJ2-3 many TRBV24-1 - CATSDGGDTQYF TGTGCCACCAGTGATGGGGGAGATACGCAGTATTTT
TRBJ1-4 - TRBV30 - CAWSGKQNEKLFF TGTGCCTGGAGTGGGAAGCAGAATGAAAAACTGTTTTTT
TRBJ2-1 many TRBV11-1 TRBD2 CASSLPGLAGYSYNEQFF TGTGCCAGCAGCTTACCGGGACTAGCGGGTTACTCCTACAATGAGCAGTTCTTC
TRBJ2-5 many TRBV7-2 - CASSPRQMQETQYF TGTGCCAGCAGCCCCAGACAGATGCAAGAGACCCAGTACTTC
TRBJ2-3 many TRBV20-1 TRBD2 CSATPFSGVTDTQYF TGCAGTGCGACTCCCTTTAGCGGGGTGACAGATACGCAGTATTTT
TRBJ2-7 many TRBV4-1 - CASSQDATGEQYF TGCGCCAGCAGCCAAGATGCTACGGGGGAGCAGTACTTC
TRBJ1-4 - TRBV7-9 TRBD1 CASTPQGGENEKLFF TGTGCCAGCACCCCCCAGGGGGGAGAGAATGAAAAACTGTTTTTT
TRBJ2-3 many TRBV20-1 TRBD2 CSATLAGGHCF TGCAGTGCTACGCTAGCGGGGGGGCATTGCTTT
TRBJ1-2 many TRBV20-1 TRBD1 CSARDGRGQGYGYTF TGCAGTGCTAGAGATGGCAGGGGGCAAGGATATGGCTACACCTTC
TRBJ2-7 many TRBV20-1 TRBD2 CSAREATSGGAFTYEQYF TGCAGTGCTAGAGAGGCAACTAGCGGGGGGGCCTTTACCTACGAGCAGTACTTC